These 32 T cell receptor beta chains share one sample of origin, sequenced in a study of blood T cell repertoires in COVID-19. The protocol was immunoSEQ multiplex PCR, while the TCRdb copy is restricted to in-frame clones and leaves out a portion. The sample has about 47,000 clones, around 80% seen once. The sequenced material came from peripheral blood. The receptor source for this set is an older woman with acute or convalescent COVID-19.

V gene TRBV10-3 combines with J gene TRBJ1-5, with TRBD1 identical over 8 bases. The trim removed 2 bases at V and 3 bases at J, leaving 3 bases unmatched. Germline V gene sequence: CDR1 ENHRY, CDR2 SYGVKD. The CDR3 runs to 15 residues. CDR3 amino acids: CAISEPGQDNQPQHF. Written as DNA, the CDR3 is TGTGCCATCAGTGAGCCGGGACAGGACAATCAGCCCCAGCATTTT.

This chain uses TRBV6-2 or TRBV6-3 with TRBJ2-1, with unresolved D. V lost 1 base, J lost 6 bases, and 4 bases lay in between. The CDR3 runs to 12 residues. CDR1 is MNHEY, CDR2 SVGEGT, per germline. The CDR3 DNA follows: TGTGCCAGCAGTTACTACGGCAATGAGCAGTTCTTC. Its protein is CASSYYGNEQFF.

This chain uses TRBV28 with TRBJ1-5; TRBD1 matches 11 bases. Germline trimming cut 4 bases from V and 1 base from J; bases unmatched to any gene: 9. Germline values: CDR1 MDHEN, CDR2 SYDVKM. The CDR3 contains 18 residues. CDR3 in DNA: TGTGCCAGCAGTTCCCCCGGACAGGGGGCCCTAAGCAATCAGCCCCAGCATTTT. It translates to CASSSPGQGALSNQPQHF.

In the case of this clone: One end of the junction varies from germline; a read error may be responsible. The V call is TRBV7-7, the J call TRBJ2-7; 8 nucleotides agree with TRBD1. The CDR3 length is 13 residues. Germline assignment: CDR1 SSHAT and CDR2 FNYEAQ (reference sequence). CDR3 sequence: CASSPGQGYEQYF. In DNA form, the CDR3 reads TGTGCTAGCAGCCCCGGACAGGGTTACGAGCAGTACTTC. The variable domain in full, with the rest retrieved from reference TRBV7-7 and TRBJ2-7, is GAGVSQSPRYKVTKRGQDVTLRCDPISSHATLYWYQQALGQGPEFLTYFNYEAQPDKSGLPSDRFSAERPEGSISTLTIQRTEQRDSAMYRCASSPGQGYEQYFGPGTRLTVT.

The chain has TRBV28 and TRBJ1-4; D gene ambiguous. The V gene's germline CDR1 is MDHEN and CDR2 SYDVKM. Between the trimmed V and J ends, which lost 2 bases and 7 bases, there was a span of 8 bases. The CDR3 loop spans 13 amino acids. CDR3 nucleotide sequence: TGTGCCAGCAGTTTAGTTGAGTTTGAAAAACTGTTTTTT. The encoded protein is CASSLVEFEKLFF.

The J gene is TRBJ2-1, the V gene TRBV5-1, with 11 bases that match TRBD2. V lost 6 bases and J lost 4; bases outside the gene matches: 6. The CDR3 totals 15 residues. The V gene's germline CDR1 is SGHRS and CDR2 YFSETQ. The CDR3 bases are TGCGCCAGCAAGGTTAGCGGGGGGGAATACAATGAGCAGTTCTTC. This sequence encodes CASKVSGGEYNEQFF.

The gene calls are TRBV2 and TRBJ2-3, with 8 bases identical to TRBD2. Trimming cost V 5 bases and J 14 bases; bases outside gene matches: 6. Germline V gives CDR1 SNHLY, CDR2 FYNNEI. The CDR3 is 11 residues long. CDR3 amino acids: CASSSGTRVYF. In DNA form, the CDR3 reads TGTGCCAGCAGTTCCGGGACTAGAGTGTATTTT.

The chain combines TRBV7-8 with TRBJ1-4; D is perhaps TRBD1 (5 bases). This CDR3 contains 15 residues. The germline V gene has CDR1 SGHVS and CDR2 FQNEAQ. Trimming pared 6 bases from V and 7 bases from J, leaving 18 bases between. CDR3 amino acids: CASRERTDTFEKLFF. In DNA form, the CDR3 reads TGTGCCAGCAGGGAAAGGACGGACACCTTTGAAAAACTGTTTTTT.

The chain employs TRBV14 and TRBJ2-7, with TRBD1 as a possible D gene (5 bases). This CDR3 region has 12 residues. V gave up 4 bases and J gave up 8 bases, with 12 bases separating them. Germline lookup yields CDR1 SGHDN and CDR2 FVKESK. Here the CDR3 reads CASSPKGAKQYF. CDR3 in DNA: TGTGCCAGCAGCCCTAAAGGGGCGAAGCAGTACTTC.

The chain combines TRBV7-3 with TRBJ2-1; 9 bases are a match to TRBD2. Germline CDR1 and CDR2: SGHTA and FQGTGA. The CDR3 consists of 12 residues. After removal of 5 bases from V and 10 bases from J, the junction contained 3 bases not matched to a gene. For the CDR3, the DNA is TGTGCCAGCAGCCTTACTAGCGGGGAGCAGTTCTTC. Translation: CASSLTSGEQFF.

This chain links TRBV3-1 (or the pseudogene TRBV3-2) with TRBJ2-2, with a possible D match to TRBD2 (6 bases). V was shortened by 5 bases and J by 7 bases, with 11 bases between the two germline ends. The CDR3 loop spans 13 amino acids. In germline, CDR1 is LGHDT, CDR2 YNNKEL (reference sequence). The CDR3 sequence is CASSFRGIGELFF. The CDR3 DNA reads TGTGCCAGCAGCTTTCGGGGGATCGGGGAGCTGTTTTTT.

V usage is TRBV19 and J usage is TRBJ1-5; D remains unclear. Germline V gene sequence: CDR1 LNHDA, CDR2 SQIVND (reference sequence). The germline V and J ends were trimmed by 4 bases and 8 bases, with 15 bases remaining between them. The length of the CDR3 is 14 residues. CDR3 sequence: CASSSLQSVEPQHF. The CDR3 region has the DNA TGTGCCAGTAGTAGCCTCCAGTCCGTGGAGCCCCAGCATTTT.

The chain carries TRBV5-1 and TRBJ2-7; 7 bases match TRBD1. The J segment lost 1 base and the V segment lost 4 bases, leaving 8 bases of the junction unmatched. This CDR3 spans 15 amino acids. The germline V gene encodes CDR1 SGHRS and CDR2 YFSETQ. CDR3 DNA: TGCGCCAGCAGCGCGAGCCCGGGACAGTCCTACGAGCAGTACTTC. Translating gives CASSASPGQSYEQYF.

This sequence joins TRBV5-4 and TRBJ2-7, with a weak D call TRBD1 (5 bases). Trimming shortened V by 4 bases and J by 2 bases, and 13 bases separated the two germline ends. The CDR3 loop spans 14 amino acids. CDR1 is SGHNT and CDR2 is YYREEE in the germline V gene (reference sequence). CDR3 in DNA: TGTGCCAGCAGCCCGTTCCAGGGTACCTACGAGCAGTACTTC. Protein: CASSPFQGTYEQYF.

The J gene is TRBJ1-1, the V gene TRBV18; 8 nucleotides agree with TRBD1. V was pared by 3 bases and J by 5 bases, with 11 bases of the junction left unmatched. The germline gives CDR1 KGHSH, CDR2 LQKENI. This CDR3 has 16 amino acids. The CDR3 spells CASSPGTGGVGTEAFF. In DNA, the CDR3 is TGTGCCAGCTCACCGGGGACAGGTGGGGTCGGTACTGAAGCTTTCTTT.

The chain carries TRBV18 and TRBJ2-7, with 7 bases aligning to TRBD1. The J segment lost 6 bases and the V segment lost 2 bases, leaving 7 bases of the junction unmatched. The CDR3 runs to 14 residues. The germline gives CDR1 KGHSH, CDR2 LQKENI. The CDR3 bases are TGTGCCAGCTCACCAGGGACAGATCCCTCCGAGCAGTACTTC. Translating gives CASSPGTDPSEQYF.

The J gene is TRBJ1-5, the V gene TRBV30; 8 bases fit TRBD1. The CDR3 totals 13 residues. Germline CDR1 and CDR2: GTSNPN and SVGIG (reference sequence). The V gene end was trimmed by 2 bases and the J gene end by 6 bases; junction bases not matched to a gene: 3. CDR3 sequence reads: CAWSQGAGQPQHF. For the CDR3, the DNA is TGTGCCTGGAGTCAGGGGGCTGGTCAGCCCCAGCATTTT.

This rearrangement joins TRBV4-1 to TRBJ1-4; TRBD1 is a possible D gene (5 bases). V was pared by 3 bases and J by 1 base, with 9 bases between. Germline CDR1 is MGHRA and CDR2 is YSYEKL. CDR3 size: 15 residues. The CDR3 nucleotides read TGCGCCAGCAGCCATCTCACAGGAACTAATGAAAAACTGTTTTTT. This gives the protein CASSHLTGTNEKLFF.

This chain joins TRBV27 and TRBJ2-7; 7 bases fit TRBD1. V was clipped by 5 bases and J by 3 bases; unmatched bases: 7. CDR3 length equals 14 residues. Germline V gives CDR1 MNHEY, CDR2 SMNVEV (reference sequence). The CDR3 region has the DNA TGTGCCAGCAGTAACGCCGGGACAGTCTACGAGCAGTACTTC. Protein sequence: CASSNAGTVYEQYF.

V gene TRBV19 combines with J gene TRBJ1-2; D might be TRBD1 (6 bases). Germline values: CDR1 LNHDA, CDR2 SQIVND (reference sequence). V shed 7 bases and J shed 4 bases, with 10 bases lying between them. The CDR3 loop spans 12 amino acids. This chain's CDR3 is CASTTGSYGYTF. CDR3 nucleotides: TGTGCCAGTACTACAGGGTCCTATGGCTACACCTTC.

This chain uses TRBV6-1 with TRBJ1-2; D is possibly TRBD1 (6 bases). This CDR3 comprises 14 residues. The germline V and J ends were trimmed by 1 base and 4 bases, with 10 bases remaining between them. CDR1 MNHNS and CDR2 SASEGT come from the germline V gene. For the CDR3, the DNA is TGTGCCAGCAGTGAAGGTGGGGGCGGCTATGGCTACACCTTC. Translation gives CASSEGGGGYGYTF.

This clone was seen a handful of times. The rearrangement joins TRBV19 to TRBJ1-1; no clear D gene. Germline values: CDR1 LNHDA, CDR2 SQIVND (reference sequence). The V and J ends lost 4 bases and 5 bases respectively, with 17 bases between them. This CDR3 spans 15 amino acids. The CDR3 here is CASSTRAGWYTEAFF. The CDR3 region has the DNA TGTGCCAGTAGTACCCGGGCGGGGTGGTATACTGAAGCTTTCTTT.

This clone was detected a few times. The chain combines TRBV7-7 with TRBJ2-2; D possibly corresponds to TRBD2 (5 bases). V shed 5 bases and J shed 5 bases, with 15 bases lying between them. The germline gives CDR1 SSHAT, CDR2 FNYEAQ (reference sequence). This CDR3 has 15 residues. The CDR3 is CASSPLLAGTGELFF. CDR3 DNA: TGTGCCAGCAGCCCTCTCCTCGCGGGTACCGGGGAGCTGTTTTTT.

This clone was counted a few times. In DNA, the CDR3 is TGTGCCACAAGATCGCCAGGGAAGAGCTCCTACGAGCAGTACTTC. Its translation: CATRSPGKSSYEQYF. The chain couples TRBV6-5 to TRBJ2-7; D perhaps matches TRBD1 (5 bases). In germline, CDR1 is MNHEY, CDR2 SVGAGI. The CDR3 loop spans 15 amino acids. V lost 10 bases and J 0 bases, leaving 19 bases between the germline ends.

The rearrangement joins TRBV10-1 to TRBJ2-3; no firm D call. This CDR3 has 12 residues. V lost 9 bases, J lost 4 bases, and 11 bases lay in between. The germline V gene has CDR1 WNHNN and CDR2 SYGVQD (reference sequence). In DNA, the CDR3 is TGCGCCAGTTCTACGCCGGCAGATACGCAGTATTTT. As protein: CASSTPADTQYF.

This clone is labeled hyperexpanded. The V and J genes are TRBV2 and TRBJ1-1, with D unresolved. Germline assignment: CDR1 SNHLY and CDR2 FYNNEI. CDR3 length equals 13 residues. The V gene lost 7 bases and the J gene lost 2 bases, with 11 bases spanning the gap. The CDR3 nucleotides are TGTGCCAGCACGATCTATCCCAACACTGAAGCTTTCTTT. Its protein is CASTIYPNTEAFF.

The rearrangement uses TRBV5-6 and TRBJ1-1; 11 bases fit TRBD1. The CDR3 spans 17 residues. Germline assignment: CDR1 SGHDT and CDR2 YYEEEE. Trimming at V came to 4 bases and at J to 1 base, leaving 9 bases not matched to a gene. The CDR3 DNA reads as TGTGCCAGCAGCGGGACAGGGGGTTGGGGCACGAACACTGAAGCTTTCTTT. It yields the protein CASSGTGGWGTNTEAFF.

V is TRBV5-1 and J is TRBJ2-3; tentatively, D is TRBD1 (5 bases). This CDR3 region has 14 residues. Germline V CDR1 and CDR2: SGHRS, YFSETQ. Trimming left V 4 bases short and J 0 bases short, with 9 bases between. This chain's CDR3 is CASSPGQSTDTQYF. CDR3 DNA: TGCGCCAGCAGCCCCGGACAAAGCACAGATACGCAGTATTTT. The full variable domain, completed using reference TRBV5-1 and TRBJ2-3, is KAGVTQTPRYLIKTRGQQVTLSCSPISGHRSVSWYQQTPGQGLQFLFEYFSETQRNKGNFPGRFSGRQFSNSRSEMNVSTLELGDSALYLCASSPGQSTDTQYFGPGTRLTVL.

The rearrangement links TRBV7-9 to TRBJ2-6; D is possibly TRBD2 (7 bases). Germline CDR1 and CDR2: SEHNR and FQNEAQ (reference sequence). The CDR3 length is 18 residues. V shed 5 bases and J shed 0 bases, with 17 bases lying between them. The CDR3 DNA reads as TGTGCCAGCAGCGAGGGGGGGACAAGTGGCTCTGGGGCCAACGTCCTGACTTTC. This gives the protein CASSEGGTSGSGANVLTF.

The chain employs TRBV19 and TRBJ1-4; TRBD1 agrees at 9 bases. The CDR3 has 15 amino acids. Germline V gives CDR1 LNHDA, CDR2 SQIVND (reference sequence). With 4 bases clipped from V and 10 bases from J, the junction kept 10 bases outside the gene matches. CDR3 sequence: CASSNLQGAIRKLFF. The CDR3 coding sequence is TGTGCCAGTAGTAACTTACAGGGGGCGATTAGAAAACTGTTTTTT.

This sequence joins TRBV19 and TRBJ1-1; 7 bases fit TRBD1. Germline assignment: CDR1 LNHDA and CDR2 SQIVND (reference sequence). The V and J ends lost 8 bases and 8 bases, in that order; junction bases with no gene match: 5. The CDR3 consists of 11 residues. CDR3 DNA: TGTGCCAGTCAAAGACAGGGAGAAGCTTTCTTT. It encodes CASQRQGEAFF. The full variable domain, its missing parts supplied by reference TRBV19 and TRBJ1-1, is DGGITQSPKYLFRKEGQNVTLSCEQNLNHDAMYWYRQDPGQGLRLIYYSQIVNDFQKGDIAEGYSVSREKKESFPLTVTSAQKNPTAFYLCASQRQGEAFFGQGTRLTVV.

This clone appeared a single time. The V and J genes are TRBV5-6 and TRBJ2-7, with 9 positions matching TRBD1. Germline loops: CDR1 SGHDT, CDR2 YYEEEE. The trim removed 2 bases at V and 12 bases at J, leaving 9 bases unmatched. This CDR3 has 13 residues. This chain's CDR3 is CASSLGQGPQSYF. The CDR3 DNA sequence: TGTGCCAGCAGCTTAGGACAGGGGCCCCAATCGTACTTC.